Following are 5 T cell receptor beta chains from one sample sequenced in a study of CD8+ T cells in alopecia areata. RNA was extracted and reverse transcribed into cDNA as the sequencing template. Profiled with immunoSEQ multiplex PCR; TCRdb holds only in-frame clones, not every one. The sample consists of some 130,000 clones, around three fifths of them appearing once. The input for sequencing was CD4+ T cells sorted from blood, taken at week 0. The receptors derive from a human donor with alopecia areata.

V gene TRBV12-5 combines with J gene TRBJ1-1; possible D gene TRBD1, 6 bases. V dropped 0 bases and J dropped 6 bases, with 14 bases sitting between them. Germline CDR1 LGHNT, CDR2 FRNRAP. The CDR3 loop spans 15 amino acids. This CDR3 is CASGLVQGPGAEAFF. The CDR3 nucleotides are TGTGCTAGTGGTTTGGTACAGGGTCCAGGCGCTGAAGCTTTCTTT. Full variable domain (remainder filled in from reference TRBV12-5 and TRBJ1-1): DARVTQTPRHKVTEMGQEVTMRCQPILGHNTVFWYRQTMMQGLELLAYFRNRAPLDDSGMPKDRFSAEMPDATLATLKIQPSEPRDSAVYFCASGLVQGPGAEAFFGQGTRLTVV.

In DNA form, the CDR3 reads TGTGCCAGCAGCTTACAGGGAAACTCTGGAAACACCATATATTTT. The encoded protein is CASSLQGNSGNTIYF. The chain links TRBV7-9 to TRBJ1-3; TRBD1 might be the D (5 bases). There are 15 residues in the CDR3. Trimming cost V 2 bases and J 0 bases, with 8 bases left between them. The germline V gene has CDR1 SEHNR and CDR2 FQNEAQ (reference sequence).

This chain links TRBV7-8 with TRBJ2-7; D could derive from TRBD1 or TRBD2 (5 bases each). The CDR3 is made up of 14 amino acids. The germline V gene has CDR1 SGHVS and CDR2 FQNEAQ. V lost 5 bases and J 0 bases, leaving 11 bases between the germline ends. Here the CDR3 reads CASSEGTASYEQYF. The CDR3 DNA reads TGTGCCAGCAGCGAAGGGACGGCCTCCTACGAGCAGTACTTC.

V and J are TRBV30 and TRBJ2-6, with 12 nucleotides matching TRBD1. This CDR3 comprises 18 residues. The V gene's germline CDR1 is GTSNPN and CDR2 SVGIG (reference sequence). The V segment lost 3 bases and the J segment 2 bases; nucleotides outside the gene matches: 8. The DNA for the CDR3 is TGTGCCTGGAGGCGGGACAGGGGGCGTGCACCTGGGGCCAACGTCCTGACTTTC. Translating it yields CAWRRDRGRAPGANVLTF.

This clone has just one count. This chain links TRBV15 with TRBJ1-5, with a weak D call TRBD1 (5 bases). V shed 4 bases and J shed 6 bases, with 7 bases lying between them. Germline V gene data show CDR1 as LNHNV and CDR2 as YYDKDF (reference sequence). The CDR3 is made up of 12 amino acids. Written as DNA, the CDR3 is TGTGCCACCAGCAACCAGGGTCAGCCCCAGCATTTT. Protein sequence: CATSNQGQPQHF.